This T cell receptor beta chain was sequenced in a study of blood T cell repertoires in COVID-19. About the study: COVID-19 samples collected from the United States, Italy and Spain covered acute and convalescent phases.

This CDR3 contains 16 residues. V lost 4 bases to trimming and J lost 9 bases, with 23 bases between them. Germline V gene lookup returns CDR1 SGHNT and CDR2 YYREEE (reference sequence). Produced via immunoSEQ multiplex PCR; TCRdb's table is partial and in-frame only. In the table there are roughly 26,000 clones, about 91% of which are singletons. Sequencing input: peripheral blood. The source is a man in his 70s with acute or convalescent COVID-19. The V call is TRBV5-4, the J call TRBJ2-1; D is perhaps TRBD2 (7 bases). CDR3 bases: TGTGCCAGCAGCCAAGGGGGGACTACCTCCTGGGGTGAGCAGTTCTTC. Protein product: CASSQGGTTSWGEQFF.